This entry lists 15 T cell receptor beta chains sequenced from one sample in a study of cytomegalovirus exposure and HLA in healthy donors. A multiplex PCR was run with 60 Vbeta primers and 13 Jbeta primers. Sequenced by immunoSEQ multiplex PCR; TCRdb stores in-frame clones only, minus some. This sample has some 160,000 clones; roughly three quarters occur once, and the top ten carry roughly 4.7%. The sequencing sample was made of PBMCs. The receptors were gathered from a man aged 60 to 75 in good health and CMV-seronegative.

This clone was seen once. V is TRBV7-9 and J is TRBJ2-7, with a weak D call TRBD2 (6 bases). This CDR3 has 13 residues. CDR1 and CDR2 from the germline V gene are SEHNR and FQNEAQ (reference sequence). The V end was cut by 1 base, the J end by 6 bases, with 10 bases between. The CDR3 bases are TGTGCCAGCAGCTTAGGCCTGGGGGGCGAGCAGTACTTC. It yields the protein CASSLGLGGEQYF.

The chain employs TRBV5-1 and TRBJ2-1, with D possibly matching TRBD2 (5 bases). The CDR3 runs 13 residues. Trimming removed 3 bases at V and 6 bases at J, with 10 bases between. Germline V gene data show CDR1 as SGHRS and CDR2 as YFSETQ. The CDR3 loop is CASSYFLANEQFF. CDR3 in DNA: TGCGCCAGCAGCTATTTTCTAGCCAATGAGCAGTTCTTC.

This clone appeared a few times. The V and J genes are TRBV4-1 and TRBJ2-4, with 7 positions matching TRBD2. The CDR3 runs 18 residues. V lost 1 base to trimming and J lost 0 bases; unmatched junction nucleotides: 9. Germline V lookup: CDR1 MGHRA, CDR2 YSYEKL. The CDR3 region is CASSQGRDRGEAKNIQYF. The CDR3 coding sequence is TGCGCCAGCAGCCAAGGCAGGGATCGGGGGGAAGCCAAAAACATTCAGTACTTC.

This sequence joins TRBV27 and TRBJ1-3; D might be TRBD1 (6 bases). CDR1 MNHEY and CDR2 SMNVEV come from the germline V gene (reference sequence). The CDR3 length is 14 residues. Trimming took 6 bases from V and 2 from J, leaving 11 bases between them. DNA for the CDR3: TGTGCCAGCAGACCACAGGGAACTGGAAACACCATATATTTT. Amino acids: CASRPQGTGNTIYF.

The chain combines TRBV18 with TRBJ1-1, with 10 bases aligning to TRBD1. The CDR3 is made up of 13 amino acids. J gave up 7 bases and V 3 bases, and 2 bases lay outside the gene matches. Germline CDR1 KGHSH, CDR2 LQKENI. CDR3 residues: CASSPGTGDEAFF. The CDR3 coding sequence is TGTGCCAGCTCACCCGGGACAGGGGATGAAGCTTTCTTT. Drawing the rest from reference TRBV18 and TRBJ1-1, the complete variable domain is NAGVMQNPRHLVRRRGQEARLRCSPMKGHSHVYWYRQLPEEGLKFMVYLQKENIIDESGMPKERFSAEFPKEGPSILRIQQVVRGDSAAYFCASSPGTGDEAFFGQGTRLTVV.

The genes are TRBV7-2 and TRBJ1-1; the D is unclear. Germline-derived CDR1 and CDR2 are SGHTA and FQGNSA. V was cut by 1 base and J by 0 bases, with 6 bases left in between. The CDR3 totals 14 residues. The CDR3 DNA sequence: TGTGCCAGCAGCTTAGATCTAGTGAACACTGAAGCTTTCTTT. This encodes CASSLDLVNTEAFF.

The chain employs TRBV2 and TRBJ2-7; tentatively, D is TRBD1 (5 bases). The V end was cut by 2 bases, the J end by 0 bases, with 20 bases between. Germline CDR1 and CDR2: SNHLY and FYNNEI. The CDR3 has 18 residues. As DNA, the CDR3 is TGTGCCAGCAGTGAATTTATCCTCACAGGTTTCGACTCCTACGAGCAGTACTTC. This encodes CASSEFILTGFDSYEQYF.

The chain links TRBV28 to TRBJ2-5; D possibly corresponds to TRBD2 (5 bases). CDR3 length: 13 residues. V was pared by 5 bases and J by 5 bases, with 12 bases between. CDR1 and CDR2 (germline): MDHEN, SYDVKM. The CDR3 is CASSPAGVETQYF. The CDR3 region has the DNA TGTGCCAGCAGTCCCGCCGGGGTGGAGACCCAGTACTTC.

A single count supports this clone. This sequence joins TRBV6-5 and TRBJ2-1; D uncertain. CDR3 length: 15 residues. The germline V gene encodes CDR1 MNHEY and CDR2 SVGAGI. V gave up 0 bases and J gave up 3 bases, with 9 bases separating them. The DNA for the CDR3 is TGTGCCAGCAGTTACTCTGGCTCCTTCTACAATGAGCAGTTCTTC. Translated: CASSYSGSFYNEQFF.

The V call is TRBV4-3, the J call TRBJ2-3, with TRBD2 matching 8 bases. Germline assignment: CDR1 LGHNA and CDR2 YSLEER. The CDR3 loop spans 14 amino acids. The V and J ends lost 2 bases and 5 bases, in that order; junction bases with no gene match: 3. The CDR3 protein is CASSQSGRGDTQYF. For the CDR3, the DNA is TGCGCCAGCAGCCAAAGCGGGAGAGGAGATACGCAGTATTTT.

This chain joins TRBV4-3 and TRBJ1-1; tentatively, D is TRBD1 (6 bases). The CDR3 covers 15 residues. CDR1 is LGHNA, CDR2 YSLEER, per germline. Trimming pared 0 bases from V and 2 bases from J, leaving 10 bases between. The CDR3 loop is CASSQDFRGNTEAFF. In DNA, the CDR3 is TGCGCCAGCAGCCAAGACTTCAGGGGCAACACTGAAGCTTTCTTT.

This clone was recorded a few times. This chain links TRBV5-6 with TRBJ2-6; TRBD1 matches 8 bases. Germline CDR1 reads SGHDT; CDR2 reads YYEEEE. Unmatched junction bases numbered 5, after V lost 4 bases and J lost 2 bases. The CDR3 sequence is 16 residues long. The CDR3 protein is CASSLDREPGANVLTF. The CDR3 DNA reads as TGTGCCAGCAGCCTGGACAGGGAGCCTGGGGCCAACGTCCTGACTTTC.

The rearrangement links TRBV5-1 to TRBJ2-3; the D gene is possibly TRBD2 (6 bases). The CDR3 covers 13 residues. Trimming left V 2 bases short and J 9 bases short, with 13 bases between. Germline-derived CDR1 and CDR2 are SGHRS and YFSETQ. The CDR3 here is CASSLPTSPTQYF. The CDR3 DNA sequence: TGCGCCAGCAGCTTACCCACTAGCCCAACGCAGTATTTT. Filled out from reference TRBV5-1 and TRBJ2-3, the complete variable domain reads KAGVTQTPRYLIKTRGQQVTLSCSPISGHRSVSWYQQTPGQGLQFLFEYFSETQRNKGNFPGRFSGRQFSNSRSEMNVSTLELGDSALYLCASSLPTSPTQYFGPGTRLTVL.

This clone turned up a few times. The genes are TRBV25-1 and TRBJ2-7; D unclear. The V end lost 4 bases, the J end lost 0 bases, and 10 bases lay between the germline ends. Germline V lookup: CDR1 MGHDK, CDR2 SYGVNS. The CDR3 covers 14 residues. CDR3 coding DNA: TGTGCCAGCAGTGTGAACCGCGGCTCCTACGAGCAGTACTTC. Residues: CASSVNRGSYEQYF.

The chain links TRBV9 to TRBJ1-2; possible D gene TRBD1, 5 bases. The CDR3 contains 13 residues. The ends were cut back, 2 bases at V and 8 bases at J, with 13 bases in the middle. Per the germline V gene, CDR1 is SGDLS and CDR2 is YYNGEE. This chain's CDR3 is CASSVGPTEGYTF. The DNA for the CDR3 is TGTGCCAGCAGCGTGGGTCCGACAGAAGGCTACACCTTC.